In this sample, the clone carrying this T cell receptor (beta chain) turned up a few times. Its antigen is currently unknown. This entry belongs to a study of CD8 T cells in ankylosing spondylitis. Study-wide results and limits: A motif in TCR beta, a set of 8 or 9 highly homologous variants, appeared characteristic of ankylosing spondylitis blood. Relatively rare in peripheral blood, disease-linked clones were also CD8+. In ankylosing spondylitis patients, matched synovial fluid reportedly showed significant enrichment of disease-linked clones. In synovial fluid and blood from reactive arthritis, some motif variants were previously reported.

V lost 0 bases and J 6 bases, leaving 11 bases between the germline ends. CDR1 and CDR2 from the germline V gene are GTSNPN and SVGIG (reference sequence). The CDR3 is 14 residues long. As the method for making TCR beta libraries, quantitative 5'-RACE with molecular barcodes was used. TCRdb reprocessed the 5' RACE reads with MiXCR, giving one entry per CDR3 protein. This sample has around 430,000 distinct CDR3 sequences; 17% occur once, and the top ten carry under 1.2%. This clonotype originated in a male donor with ankylosing spondylitis. The sample comprised blood, either unsorted or a sorted T cell fraction (not recorded which). The chain is built from TRBV30 and TRBJ2-2, with D perhaps TRBD1 (5 bases). The CDR3 DNA sequence: TGTGCCTGGAGTGTAGGGGTTGAGGCCGGGGAGCTGTTTTTT. Amino acid sequence: CAWSVGVEAGELFF.